These 16 T cell receptor beta chains originate from one sample sequenced in a study of cytomegalovirus exposure and HLA in healthy donors. TCRdb keeps only in-frame clones here, not all; method: immunoSEQ multiplex PCR. The table shows some 220,000 clones, with around 90% occurring only once. Sample: PBMCs. These receptor sequences come from a woman under 30 in good health and CMV-seronegative.

The chain carries TRBV5-1 and TRBJ2-3, with D possibly being TRBD2 (5 bases). Germline V gives CDR1 SGHRS, CDR2 YFSETQ. CDR3 length: 18 amino acids. The V and J ends lost 2 bases and 6 bases respectively, with 25 bases between them. This CDR3 is CASSFGHDMLAGSDTQYF. CDR3 nucleotide sequence: TGCGCCAGCAGCTTCGGGCATGATATGCTAGCAGGTTCGGATACGCAGTATTTT.

V is TRBV28 and J is TRBJ1-2; 9 nucleotides agree with TRBD1. Germline loops: CDR1 MDHEN, CDR2 SYDVKM. CDR3 size: 13 residues. V lost 4 bases to trimming and J lost 8 bases; unmatched junction nucleotides: 5. The CDR3 loop reads CASSSPGTGGYTF. In DNA form, the CDR3 reads TGTGCCAGCAGTTCTCCTGGGACAGGGGGCTACACCTTC.

For the CDR3, the DNA is TGTGCCAGCAGCAAAAATTGGGGGGAGGATAATTCACCCCTCCACTTT. This sequence encodes CASSKNWGEDNSPLHF. V is TRBV21-1 and J is TRBJ1-6. TRBV21-1 is recorded as a pseudogene. The CDR3 has 16 residues.

The rearrangement links TRBV6-1 to TRBJ1-3, with D maybe TRBD1 (6 bases). The germline V gene encodes CDR1 MNHNS and CDR2 SASEGT. The CDR3 has 16 residues. The V gene lost 0 bases and the J gene lost 4 bases, with 13 bases spanning the gap. The CDR3 nucleotides are TGTGCCAGCAGTGAAGCGCCCGGGACAAGCGGAAACACCATATATTTT. It translates to CASSEAPGTSGNTIYF.

V usage is TRBV11-3 and J usage is TRBJ1-3, with D perhaps matching TRBD1 (6 bases). CDR1 SGHNT and CDR2 YENEEA come from the germline V gene. This CDR3 comprises 15 residues. The ends were cut back, 5 bases at V and 0 bases at J, with 11 bases in the middle. The CDR3 region has the DNA TGTGCCAGCAGCCCTGACAGGACCTCTGGAAACACCATATATTTT. It codes for CASSPDRTSGNTIYF.

The J gene is TRBJ2-5, the V gene TRBV27; 8 nucleotides line up with TRBD1. The CDR3 covers 16 residues. Looked up from germline, CDR1 is MNHEY and CDR2 is SMNVEV (reference sequence). V lost 6 bases to trimming and J lost 5 bases; unmatched junction nucleotides: 14. CDR3 sequence: CASSNEWAGGGETQYF. The CDR3 DNA sequence: TGTGCCAGCAGCAACGAGTGGGCAGGGGGCGGGGAGACCCAGTACTTC.

In regard to this clone: A much bigger clone sits one base away, suggesting this may be a read error. The rearrangement uses TRBV7-9 and TRBJ1-1; D possibly corresponds to TRBD1 (6 bases). The CDR3 runs to 13 residues. The V gene's germline CDR1 is SEHNR and CDR2 FQNEAQ (reference sequence). V was clipped by 6 bases and J by 0 bases, with 8 bases between them. Here the CDR3 reads CASRGHLNTEAFF. The CDR3 DNA is TGTGCCAGCAGGGGACATCTGAACACTGAAGCTTTCTTT.

V and J are TRBV2 and TRBJ2-3; D unclear. The V gene's germline CDR1 is SNHLY and CDR2 FYNNEI. The CDR3 length is 14 residues. V gave up 5 bases and J gave up 3 bases, with 12 bases separating them. DNA for the CDR3: TGTGCCAGCAGTTTCCGGAGTGGAACAGATACGCAGTATTTT. Translated, it gives CASSFRSGTDTQYF.

The rearrangement links TRBV5-1 to TRBJ2-1, with 8 bases lining up with TRBD2. The CDR3 extends over 16 amino acids. Germline CDR1 is SGHRS and CDR2 is YFSETQ. With V trimmed by 6 bases and J by 4 bases, 12 bases remained unmatched. The DNA for the CDR3 is TGCGCCAGCACCCGGGACGGTAGCGGGACATACAATGAGCAGTTCTTC. Encoded protein: CASTRDGSGTYNEQFF.

V gene TRBV9 combines with J gene TRBJ2-7; D is perhaps TRBD2 (6 bases). V lost 0 bases and J 0 bases, leaving 19 bases between the germline ends. Germline CDR1 SGDLS, CDR2 YYNGEE. The CDR3 spans 18 residues. Here the CDR3 reads CASSVDLGLGGSSYEQYF. The DNA of the CDR3 is TGTGCCAGCAGCGTAGACTTGGGGTTGGGGGGAAGCTCCTACGAGCAGTACTTC. The variable domain in full, with the rest retrieved from reference TRBV9 and TRBJ2-7, is DSGVTQTPKHLITATGQRVTLRCSPRSGDLSVYWYQQSLDQGLQFLIQYYNGEERAKGNILERFSAQQFPDLHSELNLSSLELGDSALYFCASSVDLGLGGSSYEQYFGPGTRLTVT.

The chain uses TRBV14 and TRBJ2-5; 11 bases agree with TRBD2. The CDR3 is 15 residues long. Germline trimming cut 8 bases from V and 5 bases from J; bases unmatched to any gene: 10. CDR1 SGHDN and CDR2 FVKESK come from the germline V gene. The CDR3 bases are TGTGCCAGCGGAATAGCGGGAGGGCCGTGGGAGACCCAGTACTTC. It encodes CASGIAGGPWETQYF.

The chain carries TRBV5-1 and TRBJ2-7; 11 bases map to TRBD1. V was clipped by 4 bases and J by 7 bases; unmatched bases: 13. The CDR3 extends over 16 amino acids. The V gene's germline CDR1 is SGHRS and CDR2 YFSETQ. Here the CDR3 reads CASSLAGTGGLEEQYF. Here the CDR3 DNA reads TGCGCCAGCAGCCTCGCCGGGACAGGGGGGTTAGAGGAGCAGTACTTC.

The chain uses TRBV7-9 and TRBJ1-4, with 9 bases aligning to TRBD1. V dropped 0 bases and J dropped 11; count of bases not matched to a gene: 7. The CDR3 spans 15 residues. Germline assignment: CDR1 SEHNR and CDR2 FQNEAQ (reference sequence). The CDR3: CASSLAQGAIEKLFF. The CDR3 nucleotides read TGTGCCAGCAGCTTAGCACAGGGGGCTATAGAGAAACTGTTTTTT.

The J gene is TRBJ1-2, the V gene TRBV19; 12 bases line up with TRBD1. CDR1 LNHDA and CDR2 SQIVND come from the germline V gene (reference sequence). V trimming: 9 bases; J trimming: 2 bases; junction bases outside the gene matches: 10. This CDR3 has 16 residues. CDR3 coding DNA: TGTGCCAGCCGCCCGGGACAGGGGGCTTCGAACTATGGCTACACCTTC. Translated: CASRPGQGASNYGYTF.

The CDR3 loop is CASSQGLAGRGWDEQFF. CDR3 in DNA: TGTGCCAGCAGCCAAGGACTAGCGGGGCGTGGTTGGGATGAGCAGTTCTTC. The chain has TRBV7-6 and TRBJ2-1; TRBD2 aligns across 12 bases. Per the germline V gene, CDR1 is SGHVS and CDR2 is FNYEAQ. The CDR3 has 17 residues. The trim removed 5 bases at V and 8 bases at J, leaving 13 bases unmatched.

The chain is built from TRBV5-1 and TRBJ2-7, with D possibly being TRBD2 (6 bases). V was shortened by 0 bases and J by 6 bases, with 10 bases between the two germline ends. CDR3 length: 13 amino acids. Germline V CDR1 and CDR2: SGHRS, YFSETQ. The CDR3 reads CASSLGPGVEQYF. CDR3 coding DNA: TGCGCCAGCAGCTTGGGACCGGGAGTCGAGCAGTACTTC.